This TCR beta chain is from a study of T cell responses to AZD1222 COVID-19 vaccine. Germline CDR1 reads SGHTA; CDR2 reads FQGNSA. The CDR3 contains 14 residues. Trimming took 5 bases from V and 7 from J; bases not matched to a gene: 9. Assay used: immunoSEQ multiplex PCR; TCRdb lists only in-frame clones, some missing. The table lists about 180,000 clones, 88% of them singletons. The material sequenced was peripheral blood, taken on day 0 of AZD1222 vaccination. The chain uses TRBV7-2 and TRBJ1-1; TRBD1 matches 8 bases. This receptor was identified in an adult in good health. The CDR3 sequence: CASSTTGQAGEAFF. The CDR3 nucleotides read TGTGCCAGCAGCACAACGGGACAGGCTGGTGAAGCTTTCTTT. The entire variable domain, with the rest obtained from reference TRBV7-2 and TRBJ1-1, is as follows: GAGVSQSPSNKVTEKGKDVELRCDPISGHTALYWYRQSLGQGLEFLIYFQGNSAPDKSGLPSDRFSAERTGGSVSTLTIQRTQQEDSAVYLCASSTTGQAGEAFFGQGTRLTVV.